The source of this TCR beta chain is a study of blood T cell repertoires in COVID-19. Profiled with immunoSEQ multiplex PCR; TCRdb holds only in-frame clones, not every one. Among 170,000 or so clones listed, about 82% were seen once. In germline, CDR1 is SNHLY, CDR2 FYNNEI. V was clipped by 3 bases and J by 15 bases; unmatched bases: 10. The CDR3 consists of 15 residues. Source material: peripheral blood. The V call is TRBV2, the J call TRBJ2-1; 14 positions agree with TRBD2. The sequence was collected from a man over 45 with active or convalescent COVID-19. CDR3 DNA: TGTGCCAGCAGTGACGAGGGACTAGCGGGGGATCGAGGGTTCTTC. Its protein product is CASSDEGLAGDRGFF.